This T cell receptor beta chain is drawn from a study of blood T cell repertoires in COVID-19. This clone was counted a single time. TCRdb's copy holds only in-frame clones and misses some; the assay was immunoSEQ multiplex PCR. The sample records approximately 110,000 clones, about 89% being singletons. V gave up 5 bases and J gave up 5 bases; unmatched junction bases: 10. CDR1 and CDR2 (germline): SGHVS, FNYEAQ. The CDR3 has 15 residues. The V call is TRBV7-6, the J call TRBJ1-1; 8 bases line up with TRBD1. This receptor was obtained from a man between 40 and 49 years old with acute or convalescent COVID-19. The sample taken for sequencing was peripheral blood. CDR3 loop: CASSLQGAQDTEAFF. The CDR3 DNA reads TGTGCCAGCAGCCTGCAGGGGGCGCAGGATACTGAAGCTTTCTTT.